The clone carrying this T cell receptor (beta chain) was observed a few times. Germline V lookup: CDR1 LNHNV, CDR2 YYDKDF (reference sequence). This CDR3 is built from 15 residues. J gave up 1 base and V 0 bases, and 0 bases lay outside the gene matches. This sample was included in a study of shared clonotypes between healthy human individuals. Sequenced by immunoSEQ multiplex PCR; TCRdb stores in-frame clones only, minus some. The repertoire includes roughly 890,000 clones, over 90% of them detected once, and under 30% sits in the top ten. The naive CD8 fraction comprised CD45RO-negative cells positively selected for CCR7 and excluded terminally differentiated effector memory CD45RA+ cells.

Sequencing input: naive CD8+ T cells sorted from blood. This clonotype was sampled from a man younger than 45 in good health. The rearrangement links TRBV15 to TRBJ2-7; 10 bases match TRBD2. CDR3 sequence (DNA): TGTGCCACCAGCAGAGAACTAGCGGGATCCTACGAGCAGTACTTC. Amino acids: CATSRELAGSYEQYF.